These 15 T cell receptor beta chains came from one sample sequenced in a study of shared clonotypes between healthy human individuals. Data came from immunoSEQ multiplex PCR; TCRdb stores just in-frame clones and leaves some out. The sample has millions of clones, about 95% seen once. Naive CD8 cells, CD45RO-negative and positively selected for CCR7, excluded terminally differentiated effector memory CD45RA+ cells. The sequenced sample consisted of naive CD8+ T cells sorted from blood. All receptors derive from a man aged 18 to 29 in good health.

Turning to this clone: Other nucleotide sequences from this sample produce the same CDR3. The rearrangement uses TRBV10-2 and TRBJ2-7; possible D gene TRBD2, 6 bases. The germline V and J ends were trimmed by 7 bases and 3 bases, with 13 bases remaining between them. The CDR3 spans 13 residues. Germline assignment: CDR1 WSHSY and CDR2 SAAADI. DNA of the CDR3: TGCGCCAGCACTCCGGGACTTTACTACGAGCAGTACTTC. Protein: CASTPGLYYEQYF.

The gene calls are TRBV11-2 and TRBJ2-3; 7 bases match TRBD1. CDR1 is SGHAT and CDR2 is FQNNGV in the germline V gene. The length of the CDR3 is 14 residues. The J segment lost 7 bases and the V segment lost 3 bases, leaving 7 bases of the junction unmatched. This chain's CDR3 is CASSLTGSVYTQYF. CDR3 nucleotides: TGTGCCAGCAGCTTGACAGGGAGTGTATATACGCAGTATTTT.

The chain employs TRBV10-3 and TRBJ1-5; D perhaps matches TRBD1 (5 bases). Germline V gene data show CDR1 as ENHRY and CDR2 as SYGVKD. V was pared by 0 bases and J by 5 bases, with 11 bases between. This CDR3 region has 15 residues. CDR3 nucleotide sequence: TGTGCCATCAGTGAGTCTGGGGACGGGGATCAGCCCCAGCATTTT. Translated, it gives CAISESGDGDQPQHF.

The V and J genes are TRBV12-5 and TRBJ2-5; D call uncertain. From germline, CDR1 is LGHNT and CDR2 FRNRAP. V was shortened by 11 bases and J by 5 bases, with 6 bases between the two germline ends. The CDR3 is 9 amino acids. In DNA form, the CDR3 reads TGTGCTCTCGAGGAGACCCAGTACTTC. Translating gives CALEETQYF.

As for this clone: In the same sample, other DNA sequences code for this CDR3. This sequence joins TRBV11-2 and TRBJ2-7; 7 bases agree with TRBD1. CDR1 SGHAT and CDR2 FQNNGV come from the germline V gene. The CDR3 has 13 residues. The V and J ends lost 5 bases and 3 bases, in that order; junction bases with no gene match: 4. The chain's CDR3 is CASSPYRGYEQYF. The CDR3 nucleotides read TGTGCCAGCAGCCCTTACAGGGGCTACGAGCAGTACTTC.

The V and J genes are TRBV30 and TRBJ2-2; maybe TRBD1 (6 bases). The CDR3 consists of 17 residues. The V end lost 1 base, the J end lost 11 bases, and 26 bases lay between the germline ends. Germline loops: CDR1 GTSNPN, CDR2 SVGIG (reference sequence). CDR3 nucleotide sequence: TGTGCCTGGAGTGCCTACCTGATCGGTCCGGGACAAGACGAGCTGTTTTTT. Its protein product is CAWSAYLIGPGQDELFF.

The chain employs TRBV6-6 and TRBJ1-4; D gene ambiguous. Trimming left V 8 bases short and J 8 bases short, with 6 bases between. From germline, CDR1 is MNHNY and CDR2 SVGAGI (reference sequence). The CDR3 loop spans 10 amino acids. CDR3 in amino acids: CASGEEKLFF. Here the CDR3 DNA reads TGTGCCAGCGGGGAGGAAAAACTGTTTTTT.

The rearrangement uses TRBV28 and TRBJ2-3; tentative D call: TRBD2 (6 bases). CDR3 size: 14 residues. Trimming removed 7 bases at V and 6 bases at J, with 17 bases between. Germline V CDR1 and CDR2: MDHEN, SYDVKM. CDR3 bases: TGTGCCAGCACCATCCCGGGGGTAGGGGATACGCAGTATTTT. It encodes CASTIPGVGDTQYF.

This chain links TRBV19 with TRBJ2-4; TRBD1 aligns across 8 bases. Germline lookup yields CDR1 LNHDA and CDR2 SQIVND (reference sequence). This CDR3 spans 18 amino acids. The ends lost 3 bases at V and 0 bases at J; junction bases unmatched: 10. The CDR3 here is CASSINRDRSLAKNIQYF. DNA of the CDR3: TGTGCCAGTAGTATCAACCGGGACAGGTCCCTAGCCAAAAACATTCAGTACTTC.

A note on this clone: Other DNA sequences from this sample encode an identical CDR3 as well. The chain is built from TRBV9 and TRBJ2-7, with 9 bases lining up with TRBD2. Unmatched junction bases numbered 4, after V lost 3 bases and J lost 0 bases. The CDR3 spans 15 residues. The germline V gene has CDR1 SGDLS and CDR2 YYNGEE. Written as DNA, the CDR3 is TGTGCCAGCAGCGCGGGACTAGCAGACTCCTACGAGCAGTACTTC. This translates into CASSAGLADSYEQYF. The whole variable domain, remainder taken from reference TRBV9 and TRBJ2-7, is DSGVTQTPKHLITATGQRVTLRCSPRSGDLSVYWYQQSLDQGLQFLIQYYNGEERAKGNILERFSAQQFPDLHSELNLSSLELGDSALYFCASSAGLADSYEQYFGPGTRLTVT.

The chain joins TRBV5-4 to TRBJ1-6, with D unresolved. CDR1 is SGHNT and CDR2 is YYREEE in the germline V gene (reference sequence). V was cut by 2 bases and J by 4 bases, with 7 bases left in between. This CDR3 spans 14 amino acids. CDR3 DNA: TGTGCCAGCAGCTTATACAGATATAATTCACCCCTCCACTTT. This translates into CASSLYRYNSPLHF.

For this clone: Additional DNA sequences in this sample encode the identical CDR3. This chain uses TRBV9 with TRBJ2-5; 8 bases agree with TRBD2. CDR3 size: 14 residues. The ends lost 1 base at V and 3 bases at J; junction bases unmatched: 2. Germline CDR1 is SGDLS and CDR2 is YYNGEE. The CDR3 region is CASSVSGSEETQYF. The CDR3 DNA sequence: TGTGCCAGCAGCGTAAGCGGGAGTGAAGAGACCCAGTACTTC.

This chain joins TRBV27 and TRBJ1-4; D is uncertain. CDR3 length: 15 amino acids. Germline CDR1 is MNHEY and CDR2 is SMNVEV (reference sequence). V gave up 2 bases and J gave up 0 bases, with 7 bases separating them. CDR3 amino acids: CASSLTWATNEKLFF. Written as DNA, the CDR3 is TGTGCCAGCAGTTTAACGTGGGCAACTAATGAAAAACTGTTTTTT.

As concerns this clone: The sample holds other DNA sequences that translate to the same CDR3. The chain joins TRBV5-4 to TRBJ1-2; 7 bases map to TRBD1. The germline V gene encodes CDR1 SGHNT and CDR2 YYREEE (reference sequence). V trimming: 1 base; J trimming: 5 bases; junction bases outside the gene matches: 5. This CDR3 is built from 14 residues. The CDR3 loop is CASSLTGARYGYTF. DNA of the CDR3: TGTGCCAGCAGCTTGACAGGGGCGAGGTATGGCTACACCTTC.

Concerning this clone: The sample carries other DNA sequences with the same CDR3. CDR3 nucleotide sequence: TGTGCCTGGACTAGCGGGTACGAGCAGTACTTC. Translating gives CAWTSGYEQYF. The chain uses TRBV30 and TRBJ2-7; 8 bases match TRBD2. V gave up 4 bases and J gave up 4 bases; unmatched junction bases: 0. Germline CDR1 is GTSNPN and CDR2 is SVGIG (reference sequence). The CDR3 loop spans 11 amino acids.